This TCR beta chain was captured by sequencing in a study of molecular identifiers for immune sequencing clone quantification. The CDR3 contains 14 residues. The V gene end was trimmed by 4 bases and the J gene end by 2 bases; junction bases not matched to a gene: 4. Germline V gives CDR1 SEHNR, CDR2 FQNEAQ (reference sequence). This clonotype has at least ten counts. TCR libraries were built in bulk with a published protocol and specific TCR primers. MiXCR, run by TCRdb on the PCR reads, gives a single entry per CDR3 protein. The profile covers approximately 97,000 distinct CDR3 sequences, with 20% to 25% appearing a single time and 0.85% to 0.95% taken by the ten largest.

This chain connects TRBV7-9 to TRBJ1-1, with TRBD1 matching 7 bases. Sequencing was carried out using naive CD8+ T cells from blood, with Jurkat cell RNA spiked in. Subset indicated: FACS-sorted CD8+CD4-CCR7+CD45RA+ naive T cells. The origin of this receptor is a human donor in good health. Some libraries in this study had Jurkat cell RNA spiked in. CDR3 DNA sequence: TGTGCCAGCAGCTCAACAGGGGTTAACACTGAAGCTTTCTTT. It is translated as CASSSTGVNTEAFF.